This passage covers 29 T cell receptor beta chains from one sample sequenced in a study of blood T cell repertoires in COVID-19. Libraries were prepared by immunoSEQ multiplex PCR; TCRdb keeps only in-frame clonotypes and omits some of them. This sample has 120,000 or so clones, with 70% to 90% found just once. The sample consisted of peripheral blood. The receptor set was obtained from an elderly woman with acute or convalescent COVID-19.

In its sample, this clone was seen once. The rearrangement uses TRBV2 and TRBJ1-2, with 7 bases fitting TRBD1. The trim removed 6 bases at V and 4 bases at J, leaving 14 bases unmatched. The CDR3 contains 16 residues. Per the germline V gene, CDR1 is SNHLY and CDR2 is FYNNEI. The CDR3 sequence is CASRNRGSDLGYGYTF. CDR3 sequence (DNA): TGTGCCAGCAGAAACAGGGGATCCGACTTAGGCTATGGCTACACCTTC.

The DNA for the CDR3 is TGCGCCAGCAGCTTGGGACAGTCTAGCAATCAGCCCCAGCATTTT. This gives the protein CASSLGQSSNQPQHF. V is TRBV5-1 and J is TRBJ1-5; perhaps TRBD1 as D (5 bases). This CDR3 region has 15 residues. Trimming cost V 0 bases and J 0 bases, with 7 bases left between them. Germline V gene sequence: CDR1 SGHRS, CDR2 YFSETQ.

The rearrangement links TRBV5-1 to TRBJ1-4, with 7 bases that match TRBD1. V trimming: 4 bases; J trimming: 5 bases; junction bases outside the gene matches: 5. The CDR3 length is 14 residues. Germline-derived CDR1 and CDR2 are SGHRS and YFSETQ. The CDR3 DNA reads TGCGCCAGCAGCACGGGACAGCCGAATGAAAAACTGTTTTTT. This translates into CASSTGQPNEKLFF.

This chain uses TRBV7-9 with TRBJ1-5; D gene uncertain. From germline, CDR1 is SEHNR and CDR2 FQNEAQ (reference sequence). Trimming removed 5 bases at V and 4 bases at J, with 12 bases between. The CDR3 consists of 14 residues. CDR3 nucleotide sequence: TGTGCCAGCAGCAATAGCGCAGAGAATCAGCCCCAGCATTTT. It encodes CASSNSAENQPQHF.

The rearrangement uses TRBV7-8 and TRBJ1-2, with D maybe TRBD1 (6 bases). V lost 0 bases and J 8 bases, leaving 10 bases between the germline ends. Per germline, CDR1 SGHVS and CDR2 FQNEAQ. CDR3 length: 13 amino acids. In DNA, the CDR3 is TGTGCCAGCAGCTTAGCAGGGGGAGAAGGCTACACCTTC. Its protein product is CASSLAGGEGYTF.

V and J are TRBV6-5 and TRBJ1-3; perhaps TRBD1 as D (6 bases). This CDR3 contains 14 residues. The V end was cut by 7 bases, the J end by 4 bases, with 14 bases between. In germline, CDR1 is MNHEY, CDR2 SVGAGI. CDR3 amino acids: CASISGGLGNTIYF. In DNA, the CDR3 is TGTGCCAGCATCTCCGGGGGGCTGGGAAACACCATATATTTT.

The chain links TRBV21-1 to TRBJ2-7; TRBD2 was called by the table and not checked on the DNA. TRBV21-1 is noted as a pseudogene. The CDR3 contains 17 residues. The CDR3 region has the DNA TGTGCCAGCAGCAAAGAGAAACCGGGAGGCATCTCCTACGAGCAGTACTTC. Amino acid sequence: CASSKEKPGGISYEQYF.

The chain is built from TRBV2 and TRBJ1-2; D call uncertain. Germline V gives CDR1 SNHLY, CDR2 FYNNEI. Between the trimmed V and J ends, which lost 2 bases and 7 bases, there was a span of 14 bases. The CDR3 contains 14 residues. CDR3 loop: CASSELGATLGYTF. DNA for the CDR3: TGTGCCAGCAGTGAACTGGGAGCGACTCTTGGCTACACCTTC. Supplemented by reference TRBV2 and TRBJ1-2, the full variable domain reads EPEVTQTPSHQVTQMGQEVILRCVPISNHLYFYWYRQILGQKVEFLVSFYNNEISEKSEIFDDQFSVERPDGSNFTLKIRSTKLEDSAMYFCASSELGATLGYTFGSGTRLTVV.

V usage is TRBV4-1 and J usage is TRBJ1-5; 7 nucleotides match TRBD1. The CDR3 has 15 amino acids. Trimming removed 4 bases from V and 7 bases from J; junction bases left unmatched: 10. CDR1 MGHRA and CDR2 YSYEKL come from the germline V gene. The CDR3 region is CASSLHDRVHQPQHF. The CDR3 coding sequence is TGCGCCAGCAGCCTTCACGACAGGGTACACCAGCCCCAGCATTTT.

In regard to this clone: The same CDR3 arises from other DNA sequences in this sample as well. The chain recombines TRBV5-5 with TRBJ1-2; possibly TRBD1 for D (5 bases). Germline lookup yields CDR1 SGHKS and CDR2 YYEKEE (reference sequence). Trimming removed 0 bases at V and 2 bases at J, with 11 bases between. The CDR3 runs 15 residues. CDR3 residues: CASSLEVRGNYGYTF. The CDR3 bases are TGTGCCAGCAGCTTGGAAGTACGGGGGAACTATGGCTACACCTTC. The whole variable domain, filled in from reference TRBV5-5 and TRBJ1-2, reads DAGVTQSPTHLIKTRGQQVTLRCSPISGHKSVSWYQQVLGQGPQFIFQYYEKEERGRGNFPDRFSARQFPNYSSELNVNALLLGDSALYLCASSLEVRGNYGYTFGSGTRLTVV.

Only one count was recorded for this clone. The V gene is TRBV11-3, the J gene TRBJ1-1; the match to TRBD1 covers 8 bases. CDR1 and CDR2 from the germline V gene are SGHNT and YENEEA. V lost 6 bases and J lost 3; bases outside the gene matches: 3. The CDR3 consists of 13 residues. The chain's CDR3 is CASSSDRDTEAFF. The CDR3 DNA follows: TGTGCCAGCAGTTCGGACAGGGACACTGAAGCTTTCTTT. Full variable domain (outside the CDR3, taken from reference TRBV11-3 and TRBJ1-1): EAGVVQSPRYKIIEKKQPVAFWCNPISGHNTLYWYLQNLGQGPELLIRYENEEAVDDSQLPKDRFSAERLKGVDSTLKIQPAELGDSAVYLCASSSDRDTEAFFGQGTRLTVV.

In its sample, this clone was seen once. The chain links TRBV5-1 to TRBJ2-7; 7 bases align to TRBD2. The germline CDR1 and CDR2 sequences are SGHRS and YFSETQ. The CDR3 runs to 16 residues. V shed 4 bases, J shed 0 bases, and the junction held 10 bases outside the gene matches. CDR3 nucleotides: TGCGCCAGCAGCACATCCGCAGCGGGGAGCTCCTACGAGCAGTACTTC. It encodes CASSTSAAGSSYEQYF.

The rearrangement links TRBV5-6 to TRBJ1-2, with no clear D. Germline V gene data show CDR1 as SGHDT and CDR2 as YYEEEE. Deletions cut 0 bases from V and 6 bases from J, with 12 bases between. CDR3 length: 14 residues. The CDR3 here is CASSLGRTLDGYTF. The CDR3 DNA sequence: TGTGCCAGCAGCTTGGGCAGAACCCTCGATGGCTACACCTTC.

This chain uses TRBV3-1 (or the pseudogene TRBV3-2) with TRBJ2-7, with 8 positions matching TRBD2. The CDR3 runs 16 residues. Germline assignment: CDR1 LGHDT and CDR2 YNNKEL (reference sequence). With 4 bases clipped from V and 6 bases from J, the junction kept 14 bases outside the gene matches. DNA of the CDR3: TGTGCCAGCAGCCCTCTCACGGGAGGGCCCCTCTCCGAGCAGTACTTC. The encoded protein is CASSPLTGGPLSEQYF.

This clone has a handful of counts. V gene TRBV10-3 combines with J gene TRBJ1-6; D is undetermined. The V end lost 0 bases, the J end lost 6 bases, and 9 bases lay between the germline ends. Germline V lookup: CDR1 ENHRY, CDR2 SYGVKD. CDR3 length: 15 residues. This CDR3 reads CAISESRNSNSPLHF. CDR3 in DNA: TGTGCCATCAGTGAGTCCCGGAACAGTAATTCACCCCTCCACTTT.

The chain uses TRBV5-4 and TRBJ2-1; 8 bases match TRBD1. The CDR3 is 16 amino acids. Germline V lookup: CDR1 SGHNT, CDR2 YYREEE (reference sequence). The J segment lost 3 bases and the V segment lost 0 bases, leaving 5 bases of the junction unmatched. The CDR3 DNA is TGTGCCAGCAGCTTGGGGCAGGGGGCGGGCTACAATGAGCAGTTCTTC. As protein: CASSLGQGAGYNEQFF. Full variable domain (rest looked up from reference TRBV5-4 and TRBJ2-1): ETGVTQSPTHLIKTRGQQVTLRCSSQSGHNTVSWYQQALGQGPQFIFQYYREEENGRGNFPPRFSGLQFPNYSSELNVNALELDDSALYLCASSLGQGAGYNEQFFGPGTRLTVL.

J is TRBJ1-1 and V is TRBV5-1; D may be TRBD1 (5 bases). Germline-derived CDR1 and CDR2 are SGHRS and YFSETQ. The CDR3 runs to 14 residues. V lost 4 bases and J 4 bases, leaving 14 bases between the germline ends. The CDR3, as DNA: TGCGCCAGCAGCCCAACGGACGGGGGCACTGAAGCTTTCTTT. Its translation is CASSPTDGGTEAFF.

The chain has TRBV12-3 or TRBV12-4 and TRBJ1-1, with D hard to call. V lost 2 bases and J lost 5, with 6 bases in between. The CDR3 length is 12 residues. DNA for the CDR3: TGTGCCAGCAGTTTAACGGGGACTGAAGCTTTCTTT. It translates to CASSLTGTEAFF.

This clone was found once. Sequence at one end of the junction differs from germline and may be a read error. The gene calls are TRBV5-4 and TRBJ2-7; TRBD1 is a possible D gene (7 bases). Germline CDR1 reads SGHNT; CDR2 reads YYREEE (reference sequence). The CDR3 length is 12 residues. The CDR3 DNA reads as TGTGCCAGCAGCTTTAATCACCAGCAGGGGGGCTTC. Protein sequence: CASSFNHQQGGF. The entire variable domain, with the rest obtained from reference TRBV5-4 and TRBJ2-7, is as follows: ETGVTQSPTHLIKTRGQQVTLRCSSQSGHNTVSWYQQALGQGPQFIFQYYREEENGRGNFPPRFSGLQFPNYSSELNVNALELDDSALYLCASSFNHQQGGFGPGTRLTVT.

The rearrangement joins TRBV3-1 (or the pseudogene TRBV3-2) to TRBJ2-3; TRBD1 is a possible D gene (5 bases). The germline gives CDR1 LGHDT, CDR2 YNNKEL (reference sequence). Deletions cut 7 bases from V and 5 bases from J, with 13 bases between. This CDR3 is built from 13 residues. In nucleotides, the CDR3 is TGTGCCAGCAAGAGGCTAGGGGTAGATACGCAGTATTTT. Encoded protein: CASKRLGVDTQYF.

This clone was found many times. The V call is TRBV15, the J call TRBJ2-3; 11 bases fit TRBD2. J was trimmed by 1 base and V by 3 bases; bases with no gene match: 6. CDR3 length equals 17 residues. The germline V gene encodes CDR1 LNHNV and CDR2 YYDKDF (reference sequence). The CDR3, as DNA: TGTGCCACCAGCAGCCGAGTAGCGGGAGGGGGCACAGATACGCAGTATTTT. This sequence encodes CATSSRVAGGGTDTQYF. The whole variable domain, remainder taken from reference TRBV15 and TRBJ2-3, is DAMVIQNPRYQVTQFGKPVTLSCSQTLNHNVMYWYQQKSSQAPKLLFHYYDKDFNNEADTPDNFQSRRPNTSFCFLDIRSPGLGDTAMYLCATSSRVAGGGTDTQYFGPGTRLTVL.

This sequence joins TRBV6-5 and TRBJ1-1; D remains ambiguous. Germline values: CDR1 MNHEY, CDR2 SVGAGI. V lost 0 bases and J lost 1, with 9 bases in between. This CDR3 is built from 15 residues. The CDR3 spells CASSYSVGRNTEAFF. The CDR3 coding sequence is TGTGCCAGCAGTTACTCTGTCGGGAGGAACACTGAAGCTTTCTTT.

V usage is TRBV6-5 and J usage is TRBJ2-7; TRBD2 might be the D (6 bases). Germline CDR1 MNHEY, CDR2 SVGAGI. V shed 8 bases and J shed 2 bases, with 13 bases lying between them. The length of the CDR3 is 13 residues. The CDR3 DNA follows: TGTGCCAGCTCAAGGGGCGGGGCCTACGAGCAGTACTTC. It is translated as CASSRGGAYEQYF.

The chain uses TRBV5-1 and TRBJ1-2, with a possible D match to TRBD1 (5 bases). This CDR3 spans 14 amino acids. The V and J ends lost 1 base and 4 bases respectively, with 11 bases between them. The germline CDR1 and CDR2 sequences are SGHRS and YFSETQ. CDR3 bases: TGCGCCAGCAGCTTGTACGGGGGGATCTATGGCTACACCTTC. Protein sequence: CASSLYGGIYGYTF.

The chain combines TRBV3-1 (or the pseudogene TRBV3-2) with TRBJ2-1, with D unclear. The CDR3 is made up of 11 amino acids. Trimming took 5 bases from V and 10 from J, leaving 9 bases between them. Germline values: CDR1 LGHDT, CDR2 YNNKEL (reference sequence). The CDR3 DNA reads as TGTGCCAGCAGCGGGCCTAAGGAGCAGTTCTTC. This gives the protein CASSGPKEQFF.

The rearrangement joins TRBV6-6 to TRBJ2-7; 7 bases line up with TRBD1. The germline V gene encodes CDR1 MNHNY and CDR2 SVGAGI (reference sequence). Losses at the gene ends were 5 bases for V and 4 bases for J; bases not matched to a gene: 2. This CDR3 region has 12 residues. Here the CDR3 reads CASSLTGYEQYF. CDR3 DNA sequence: TGTGCCAGCAGTCTGACAGGGTACGAGCAGTACTTC.

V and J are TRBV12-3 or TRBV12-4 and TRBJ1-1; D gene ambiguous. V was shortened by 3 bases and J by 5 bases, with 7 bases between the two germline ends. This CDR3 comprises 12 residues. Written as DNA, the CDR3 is TGTGCCAGCAGTTTTTCGGGGACTGAAGCTTTCTTT. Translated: CASSFSGTEAFF.

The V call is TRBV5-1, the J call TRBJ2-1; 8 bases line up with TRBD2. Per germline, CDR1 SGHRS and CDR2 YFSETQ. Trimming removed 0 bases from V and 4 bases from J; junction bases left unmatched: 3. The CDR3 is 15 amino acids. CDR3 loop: CASSLEGTSYNEQFF. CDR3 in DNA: TGCGCCAGCAGCTTGGAGGGGACTAGTTACAATGAGCAGTTCTTC.

CDR3 nucleotides: TGTGCCAGCAGCTTAGCCCCCCCGGCAGGGGTGGGTTCACCCCTCCACTTT. Amino acids: CASSLAPPAGVGSPLHF. V gene TRBV11-2 combines with J gene TRBJ1-6; D is possibly TRBD1 (6 bases). This CDR3 region has 17 residues. The V gene lost 1 base and the J gene lost 9 bases, with 19 bases spanning the gap. Germline CDR1 and CDR2: SGHAT and FQNNGV.